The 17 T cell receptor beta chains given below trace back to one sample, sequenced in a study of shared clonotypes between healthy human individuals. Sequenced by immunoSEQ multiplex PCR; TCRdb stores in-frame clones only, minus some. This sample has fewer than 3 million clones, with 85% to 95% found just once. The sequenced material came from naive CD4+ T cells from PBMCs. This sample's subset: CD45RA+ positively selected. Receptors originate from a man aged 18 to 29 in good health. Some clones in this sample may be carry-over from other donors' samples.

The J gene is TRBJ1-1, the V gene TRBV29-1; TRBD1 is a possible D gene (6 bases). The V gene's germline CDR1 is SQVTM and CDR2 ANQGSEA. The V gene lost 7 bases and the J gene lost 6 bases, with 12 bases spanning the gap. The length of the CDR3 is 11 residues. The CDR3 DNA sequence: TGCAGCGCACAACAGGGCCCTGAAGCTTTCTTT. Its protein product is CSAQQGPEAFF.

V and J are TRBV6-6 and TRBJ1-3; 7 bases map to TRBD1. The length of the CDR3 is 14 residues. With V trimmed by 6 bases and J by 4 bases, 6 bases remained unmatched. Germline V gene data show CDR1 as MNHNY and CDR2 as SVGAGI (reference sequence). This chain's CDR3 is CASSPTGTGNTIYF. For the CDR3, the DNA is TGTGCCAGCAGCCCGACAGGGACCGGAAACACCATATATTTT.

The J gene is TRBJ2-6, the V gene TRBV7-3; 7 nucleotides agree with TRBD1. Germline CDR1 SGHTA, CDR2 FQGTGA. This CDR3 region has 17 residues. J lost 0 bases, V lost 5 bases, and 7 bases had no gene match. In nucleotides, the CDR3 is TGTGCCAGCAGCCCCGGGACAGAGAGCTCTGGGGCCAACGTCCTGACTTTC. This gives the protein CASSPGTESSGANVLTF.

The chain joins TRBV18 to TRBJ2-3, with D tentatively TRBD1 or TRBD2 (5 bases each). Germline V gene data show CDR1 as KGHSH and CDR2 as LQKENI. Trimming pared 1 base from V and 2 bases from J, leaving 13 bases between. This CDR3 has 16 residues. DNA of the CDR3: TGTGCCAGCTCACCACAAGGGGCAGGGACCACAGATACGCAGTATTTT. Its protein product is CASSPQGAGTTDTQYF.

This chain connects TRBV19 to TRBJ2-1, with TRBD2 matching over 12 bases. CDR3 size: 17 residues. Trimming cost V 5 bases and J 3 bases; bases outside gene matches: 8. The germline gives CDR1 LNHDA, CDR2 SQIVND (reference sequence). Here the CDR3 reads CASSPGILAGGYNEQFF. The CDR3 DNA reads TGTGCCAGTAGTCCCGGTATACTAGCGGGAGGCTACAATGAGCAGTTCTTC. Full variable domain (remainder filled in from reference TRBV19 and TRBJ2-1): DGGITQSPKYLFRKEGQNVTLSCEQNLNHDAMYWYRQDPGQGLRLIYYSQIVNDFQKGDIAEGYSVSREKKESFPLTVTSAQKNPTAFYLCASSPGILAGGYNEQFFGPGTRLTVL.

The CDR3 bases are TGTGCCAGCAGCTTTTTGGGCCAGGCCCCCTCCTACGAGCAGTACTTC. Its protein is CASSFLGQAPSYEQYF. The chain is built from TRBV5-5 and TRBJ2-7; D call uncertain. Germline-derived CDR1 and CDR2 are SGHKS and YYEKEE (reference sequence). V dropped 2 bases and J dropped 0 bases, with 15 bases sitting between them. The CDR3 loop spans 16 amino acids.

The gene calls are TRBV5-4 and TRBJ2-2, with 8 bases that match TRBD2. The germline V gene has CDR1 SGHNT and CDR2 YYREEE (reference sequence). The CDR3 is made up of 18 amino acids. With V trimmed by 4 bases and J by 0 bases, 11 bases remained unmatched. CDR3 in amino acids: CASSLESGGAANTGELFF. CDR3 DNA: TGTGCCAGCAGCCTGGAAAGCGGGGGCGCCGCGAACACCGGGGAGCTGTTTTTT.

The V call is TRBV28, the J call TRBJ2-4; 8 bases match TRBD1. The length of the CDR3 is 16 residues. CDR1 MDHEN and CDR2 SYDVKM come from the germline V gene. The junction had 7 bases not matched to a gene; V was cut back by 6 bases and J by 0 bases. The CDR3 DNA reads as TGTGCCAGCAGCACATCAGGGACAGGAGCCAAAAACATTCAGTACTTC. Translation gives CASSTSGTGAKNIQYF.

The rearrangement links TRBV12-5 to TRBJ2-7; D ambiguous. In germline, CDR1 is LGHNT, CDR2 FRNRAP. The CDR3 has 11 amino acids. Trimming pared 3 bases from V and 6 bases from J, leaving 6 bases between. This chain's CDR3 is CASGLGGEQYF. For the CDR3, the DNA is TGTGCTAGTGGTTTAGGCGGCGAGCAGTACTTC.

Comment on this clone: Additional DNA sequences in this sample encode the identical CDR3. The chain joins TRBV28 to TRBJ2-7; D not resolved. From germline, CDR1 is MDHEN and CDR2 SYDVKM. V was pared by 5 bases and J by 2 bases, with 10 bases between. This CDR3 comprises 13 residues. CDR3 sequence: CASSLTPTYEQYF. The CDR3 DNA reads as TGTGCCAGCAGTCTAACACCCACCTACGAGCAGTACTTC.

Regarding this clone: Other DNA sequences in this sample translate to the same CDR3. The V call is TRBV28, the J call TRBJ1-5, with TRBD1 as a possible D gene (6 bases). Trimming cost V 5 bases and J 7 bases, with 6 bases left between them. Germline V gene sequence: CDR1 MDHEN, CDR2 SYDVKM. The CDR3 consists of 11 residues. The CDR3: CASSQGQPQHF. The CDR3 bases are TGTGCCAGCAGTCAGGGGCAGCCCCAGCATTTT.

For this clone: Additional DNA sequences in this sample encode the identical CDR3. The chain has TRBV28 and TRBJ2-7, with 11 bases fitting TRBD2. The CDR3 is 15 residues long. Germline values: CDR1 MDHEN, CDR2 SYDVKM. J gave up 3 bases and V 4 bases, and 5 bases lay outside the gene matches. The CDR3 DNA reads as TGTGCCAGCAGTTCCCCGGGACTAGCGGACTACGAGCAGTACTTC. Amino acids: CASSSPGLADYEQYF.

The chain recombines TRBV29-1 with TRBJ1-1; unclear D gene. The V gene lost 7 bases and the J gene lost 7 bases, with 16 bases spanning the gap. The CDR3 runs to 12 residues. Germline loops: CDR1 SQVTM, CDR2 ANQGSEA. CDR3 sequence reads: CSARTLGSEAFF. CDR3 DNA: TGCAGCGCCCGGACTTTGGGCAGTGAAGCTTTCTTT.

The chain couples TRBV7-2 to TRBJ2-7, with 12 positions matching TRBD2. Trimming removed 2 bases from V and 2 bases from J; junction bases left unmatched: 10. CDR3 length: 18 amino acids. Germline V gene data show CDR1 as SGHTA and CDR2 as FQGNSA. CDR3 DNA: TGTGCCAGCAGCTTACGGGCTAGCGGGAGGGTGGTTCCCTACGAGCAGTACTTC. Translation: CASSLRASGRVVPYEQYF.

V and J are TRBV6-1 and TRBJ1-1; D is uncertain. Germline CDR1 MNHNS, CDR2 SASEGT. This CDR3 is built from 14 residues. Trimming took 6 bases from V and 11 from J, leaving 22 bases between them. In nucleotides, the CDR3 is TGTGCCAGCAGGCACAATCGGGAGGTCTCTTTCGCTTTCTTT. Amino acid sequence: CASRHNREVSFAFF.

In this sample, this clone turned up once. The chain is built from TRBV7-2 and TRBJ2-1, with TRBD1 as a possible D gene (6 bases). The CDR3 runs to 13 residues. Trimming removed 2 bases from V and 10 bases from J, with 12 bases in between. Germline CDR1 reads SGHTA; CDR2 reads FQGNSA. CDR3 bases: TGTGCCAGCAGCTTACTCCCGGGACAAGAGCAGTTCTTC. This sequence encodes CASSLLPGQEQFF.

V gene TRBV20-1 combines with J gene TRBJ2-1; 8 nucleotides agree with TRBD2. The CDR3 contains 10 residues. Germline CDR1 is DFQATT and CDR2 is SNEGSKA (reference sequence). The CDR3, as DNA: TGCAGCACAGCGGGAGTTGAGCAGTTCTTC. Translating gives CSTAGVEQFF.